The text below deals with one T cell receptor (beta chain). Its antigen specificity is not known. Base quality data are lacking; no much larger clone is found one base away. This sample is drawn from a study of blood T cell repertoires in COVID-19 (dated by TCRdb to between 2020 and 2021). As for the study more broadly: Collaborator samples came from the United States, Italy and Spain and covered acute and convalescent phases of COVID-19. The repertoires were released in a freely available public database meant as a resource for research on the immune response to SARS-CoV-2. Subjects who had been exposed to COVID-19, were actively infected with it, or had recovered from it provided the deeply sampled blood TCRbeta repertoires that made up the dataset. Where available, HLA class I and class II types were obtained from metadata supplied by the sample provider rather than from assay-based typing. The sample metadata nearly always contained a de-identified subject ID, COVID-19 status, age in years and sex. The material from the prospective study consisted of cDNA or gDNA derived from T cells, B-cell-depleted T cells, or PBMCs. Samples were obtained from the ongoing ImmuneRACE study (first 160 participants) and from over 1,000 subjects provided by 6 global collaborators. Broader findings and caveats from the paper: The quantity of clinical and demographic metadata differed by source and by participant and was supplied without curation.

Collaborating institutions collected whole blood in K2EDTA tubes following their own protocols. For TCRbeta analysis, collaborator samples were shipped as frozen whole blood, as isolated PBMCs, or as DNA extracted from either sample type. TCRbeta CDR3 regions were amplified from genomic DNA by means of the immunoSEQ Assay, a bias-controlled multiplex PCR. The paper's processing steps were these. Nucleated cell counts per sample were estimated from amplification of reference gene primers within the assay. Sequence reads were collapsed and filtered to measure the absolute abundance of every unique TCRbeta CDR3 rearrangement. For each sample, productive Simpson clonality was calculated as the square root of Simpson's diversity index across productive rearrangements. As stored in TCRdb, this immuneACCESS dataset retains in-frame rearrangements with V and J assigned. A fraction of the clones does not appear; measured against another copy, unresolved V genes explain less than half of the discrepancy, and the remainder lacks a known reason. V, J and clone size are those of that table, while D and trimming were read from the DNA. Present in this sample are about 190,000 clones, around 84% of which were seen just once. Roughly 20% of the sample rests with the top ten.

Sequenced: peripheral blood. The sequence came from a human donor in a cohort sampled during active COVID-19.

DNA sequence: TGTGCCAGCAGTGAATACCTATCCGACACCGGGGAGCTGTTTTTT. The encoded protein is CASSEYLSDTGELFF. Recombination linked TRBV6-1 to TRBJ2-2, with an unclear D gene assignment. The germline V gene encodes CDR1 MNHNS and CDR2 SASEGT. Relative to germline, V is 2 bases shorter and J is 3 bases shorter, with 10 bases between their ends. Inclusive of the bounding cysteine and phenylalanine, the CDR3 is 15 residues long. Kept here is only the CDR3 DNA, which spans 45 bases and is read in frame from base 1.